Below, one TCR beta chain is given with its context. Antigen: not known. CDR3 length equals 14 residues. The V end was cut by 5 bases, the J end by 0 bases, with 11 bases between. CDR1 and CDR2 (germline): SGHRS, YFSETQ. A second PCR, run for about 6 to 11 cycles, used a sample-barcoded 5' primer plus a J-beta primer mix. TCRdb passed the 5' RACE reads through MiXCR, listing each CDR3 protein once. The repertoire holds fewer than 2,000,000 distinct CDR3 sequences, with 39% as singletons. Extraction yielded at least 5 micrograms of total RNA per sample. The source of the sample is a study of blood T cells in healthy people across ages. Whole-study results and caveats: Long-lived donors had more naive CD4+ cells and higher diversity than aged donors. Strong correlation existed between TCR beta diversity and naive T cell percentage.

This chain links TRBV5-1 with TRBJ1-2; D unclear. The specimen sequenced was blood. The sequence was collected from a human donor in good health. This chain's CDR3 is CASRLGPTNYGYTF. Written as DNA, the CDR3 is TGCGCCAGCAGATTAGGTCCCACTAACTATGGCTACACCTTC.